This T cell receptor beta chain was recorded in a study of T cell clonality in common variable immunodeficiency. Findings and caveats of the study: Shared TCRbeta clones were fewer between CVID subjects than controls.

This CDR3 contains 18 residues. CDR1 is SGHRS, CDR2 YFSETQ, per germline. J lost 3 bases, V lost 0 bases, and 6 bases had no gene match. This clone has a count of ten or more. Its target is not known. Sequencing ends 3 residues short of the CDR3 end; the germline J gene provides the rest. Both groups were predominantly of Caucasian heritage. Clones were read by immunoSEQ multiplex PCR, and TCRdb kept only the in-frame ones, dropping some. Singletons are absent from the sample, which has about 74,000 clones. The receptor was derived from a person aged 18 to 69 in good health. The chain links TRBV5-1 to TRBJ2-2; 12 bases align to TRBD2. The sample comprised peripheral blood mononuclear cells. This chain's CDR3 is CASSLETSGSIDTGELFF. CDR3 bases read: TGCGCCAGCAGCTTGGAGACTAGCGGGAGTATCGACACCGGGGAG.